A selection of T cell receptor beta chains follows, all from one sample in a study of blood T cell repertoires in COVID-19. Produced via immunoSEQ multiplex PCR; TCRdb's table is partial and in-frame only. Of about 100,000 clones in the sample, roughly 80% are singletons; the top ten hold around 4.3%. The sample consisted of peripheral blood. Every receptor here comes from a human donor in a cohort sampled during active COVID-19. Each CDR3 is given with its conserved first and last residue.

v_call	cdr3_length	j_call	cdr3_aa
TRBV4-1	17	TRBJ1-1	CASSQDSAGGRYTEAFF
TRBV10-3	14	TRBJ2-3	CATGLAGGGDTQYF
TRBV5-1	15	TRBJ2-7	CASSTSGGASYEQYF
TRBV12-5	11	TRBJ2-1	CASGIRDEQFF
TRBV3-1/TRBV3-2	14	TRBJ1-5	CASSGRPGRGPQHF
TRBV11-3	15	TRBJ1-1	CASSSRTGTNTEAFF
TRBV18	13	TRBJ1-2	CASSRGRDYGYTF
TRBV5-1	16	TRBJ2-3	CASSSPSGGSTDTQYF
TRBV7-2	16	TRBJ2-3	CASSLTGAPFPDTQYF
TRBV27	15	TRBJ1-1	CASRRTGQKNTEAFF
TRBV6-6	12	TRBJ1-5	CASSLLDQPQHF
TRBV5-6	15	TRBJ2-1	CASSKRGPIYNEQFF
TRBV5-1	14	TRBJ1-4	CARNRDYRNEKLFF
TRBV5-6	14	TRBJ1-3	CASSSPYSGNTIYF
TRBV6-5	14	TRBJ1-2	CASSYSGTGSGYTF
TRBV6-1	15	TRBJ2-5	CASSEWQGRWETQYF
TRBV3-1/TRBV3-2	13	TRBJ2-7	CASSHDSTYEQYF
TRBV3-1/TRBV3-2	16	TRBJ2-2	CASSRSGTTNTGELFF
TRBV5-4	16	TRBJ1-4	CASSLDPQGTNEKLFF
TRBV5-1	14	TRBJ2-7	CASSPFRGSYEQYF
TRBV6-5	14	TRBJ2-5	CAGDSGGAQETQYF
TRBV9	16	TRBJ2-2	CASSVEGLAHTGELFF
TRBV6-2/TRBV6-3	14	TRBJ2-3	CASSRRDYTDTQYF
TRBV29-1	12	TRBJ1-1	CSVRGLNTEAFF
TRBV7-9	15	TRBJ2-3	CASSPQGATTDTQYF
TRBV6-5	15	TRBJ1-6	CASRSRDTYNSPLHF
TRBV11-3	20	TRBJ2-3	CASSRKRGIKQAHSTDTQYF
TRBV27	16	TRBJ1-4	CASSLSVAGAGEKLFF
TRBV16	15	TRBJ1-2	CASSQEARTGYGYTF
TRBV19	12	TRBJ1-5	CASRDSLKPQHF
TRBV5-4	15	TRBJ2-5	CASSDTTGVRETQYF
TRBV5-1	14	TRBJ2-1	CASSLALRGQEQFF